The entry below gives a single TCR beta chain sequence along with its context. The authors ran a second PCR of about 7 to 11 cycles using a sample-barcoded 5' primer and a J-beta primer mix. TCRdb passed the 5' RACE reads through MiXCR, listing each CDR3 protein once. The sample shows 600,000 to 850,000 distinct CDR3 sequences, approximately 25% of them seen only once. This sample was included in a study of blood T cells in healthy people across ages. With V trimmed by 5 bases and J by 0 bases, 10 bases remained unmatched. Germline V gene lookup returns CDR1 DFQATT and CDR2 SNEGSKA (reference sequence). The CDR3 loop spans 17 amino acids. The data also belong to a second study, concerning T cells of mothers and their children.

The clonotype originates from a boy aged 5 to 17 in good health. The gene calls are TRBV20-1 and TRBJ2-1; 10 bases line up with TRBD2. Material: blood. CDR3 DNA: TGCAGTGCTCTTAGCGGGGGGTTCTCAAGCTCCTACAATGAGCAGTTCTTC. The encoded protein is CSALSGGFSSSYNEQFF.